Listed below are T cell receptor beta chains from one sample, sequenced in a study of blood T cell repertoires in COVID-19. Libraries were prepared by immunoSEQ multiplex PCR; TCRdb keeps only in-frame clonotypes and omits some of them. The table includes roughly 24,000 clones, around 87% detected once. The sequenced material came from peripheral blood. The receptors originated from a woman between 55 and 75 years old with active COVID-19. CDR3s include the opening cysteine and the closing phenylalanine or tryptophan. D genes are given only for firm matches. Clone size is given for some rows only: seen once, a few or many times, or a class if the clone is expanded.

>TRBD2|TRBJ2-5|.|TRBV28
CASRPLGGLSETQYF
TGTGCCAGCAGACCCCTGGGGGGGTTATCAGAGACCCAGTACTTC
>.|TRBJ2-7|once|TRBV2
CASRLVTYEQYF
TGTGCCAGCAGGCTAGTTACCTACGAGCAGTACTTC
>TRBD2|TRBJ2-1|.|TRBV30
CAWSTSGRGYNEQFF
TGTGCCTGGAGCACTAGCGGGAGGGGTTACAATGAGCAGTTCTTC
>.|TRBJ1-2|few|TRBV5-4
CASSPPGPQGYTF
TGTGCCAGCAGCCCCCCAGGGCCTCAAGGCTACACCTTC
>TRBD2|TRBJ2-7|.|TRBV7-2
CASSFPLRTSGAYEQYF
TGTGCCAGCAGCTTTCCCCTTCGGACTAGCGGGGCCTACGAGCAGTACTTC
>TRBD1|TRBJ2-3|.|TRBV7-2
CASSLSGIQGASTDTQYF
TGTGCCAGCAGCTTATCGGGAATACAGGGGGCGAGCACAGATACGCAGTATTTT
>.|TRBJ2-7|.|TRBV3-1/TRBV3-2
CASSQVTASYEQYF
TGTGCCAGCAGCCAAGTTACAGCCAGCTACGAGCAGTACTTC
>TRBD1|TRBJ2-1|.|TRBV19
CASSIDQPGTGGLGMAQFF
TGTGCCAGTAGTATCGATCAACCCGGGACAGGGGGGTTGGGGATGGCTCAGTTCTTC
>TRBD2|TRBJ2-1|.|TRBV28
CASSLLAGGQEQFF
TGTGCCAGCAGTTTACTAGCGGGAGGCCAGGAGCAGTTCTTC
>TRBD1|TRBJ1-5|.|TRBV9
CASSPGTGASNQPQHF
TGTGCCAGCAGCCCAGGGACAGGGGCCAGCAATCAGCCCCAGCATTTT
>.|TRBJ2-7|once|TRBV27
CASSPLTLGAYEQYF
TGTGCCAGCAGTCCTTTAACCCTCGGGGCCTACGAGCAGTACTTC
>.|TRBJ2-1|.|TRBV6-1
CASSEARVTAGNEQFF
TGTGCCAGCAGTGAAGCGCGAGTCACAGCTGGAAATGAGCAGTTCTTC
>TRBD2|TRBJ2-3|.|TRBV6-6
CASSRQDPGGVHTDTQYF
TGTGCCAGCAGCCGACAAGATCCCGGGGGGGTCCACACAGATACGCAGTATTTT
>TRBD1|TRBJ1-6|.|TRBV7-8
CASSRASVAGQGPLNSPLHF
TGTGCCAGCAGCCGGGCTTCCGTTGCGGGACAGGGCCCTCTTAATTCACCCCTCCACTTT
>.|TRBJ2-5|.|TRBV7-9
CASSFGPARGETQYF
TGTGCCAGCAGCTTCGGGCCAGCCCGGGGGGAGACCCAGTACTTC
>TRBD1|TRBJ2-1|.|TRBV29-1
CSGRTGGNNEQFF
TGCAGCGGAAGGACAGGGGGCAACAATGAGCAGTTCTTC
>.|TRBJ1-1|.|TRBV29-1
CSANRQGMNTEAFF
TGCAGCGCAAATCGGCAGGGAATGAACACTGAAGCTTTCTTT
>.|TRBJ2-4|.|TRBV28
CASSLRVAKNIQYF
TGTGCCAGCAGTTTGAGGGTAGCCAAAAACATTCAGTACTTC
>TRBD2|TRBJ2-3|.|TRBV6-1
CASSEALAGAGTDTQYF
TGTGCCAGCAGTGAAGCCCTGGCGGGAGCTGGGACAGATACGCAGTATTTT
>.|TRBJ1-2|once|TRBV30
CAWSVGGAGGYTF
TGTGCCTGGAGTGTAGGGGGGGCTGGGGGCTACACCTTC
>TRBD2|TRBJ2-1|.|TRBV29-1
CSVEDAGGLADANEQFF
TGCAGCGTTGAAGATGCGGGGGGACTAGCCGACGCTAATGAGCAGTTCTTC
>.|TRBJ2-3|.|TRBV6-5
CASSRTGLTTDTQYF
TGTGCCAGCAGCCGAACGGGACTTACCACAGATACGCAGTATTTT
>TRBD2|TRBJ2-1|.|TRBV28
CASSFPGREQFF
TGTGCCAGCAGTTTCCCCGGGAGGGAGCAGTTCTTC
>.|TRBJ2-4|.|TRBV19
CASSSSRLQGYKNIQYF
TGTGCCAGTAGTTCCTCCAGACTGCAAGGTTACAAAAACATTCAGTACTTC
>TRBD1|TRBJ2-5|.|TRBV7-2
CASSSGTGYTETQYF
TGTGCCAGCAGCTCGGGGACAGGGTATACGGAGACCCAGTACTTC
>.|TRBJ2-5|.|TRBV28
CASSFQAGQETQYF
TGTGCCAGCAGTTTTCAGGCGGGACAAGAGACCCAGTACTTC
>.|TRBJ1-3|.|TRBV19
CASSTPGLSGNTIYF
TGTGCCAGTAGTACTCCCGGACTGTCTGGAAACACCATATATTTT